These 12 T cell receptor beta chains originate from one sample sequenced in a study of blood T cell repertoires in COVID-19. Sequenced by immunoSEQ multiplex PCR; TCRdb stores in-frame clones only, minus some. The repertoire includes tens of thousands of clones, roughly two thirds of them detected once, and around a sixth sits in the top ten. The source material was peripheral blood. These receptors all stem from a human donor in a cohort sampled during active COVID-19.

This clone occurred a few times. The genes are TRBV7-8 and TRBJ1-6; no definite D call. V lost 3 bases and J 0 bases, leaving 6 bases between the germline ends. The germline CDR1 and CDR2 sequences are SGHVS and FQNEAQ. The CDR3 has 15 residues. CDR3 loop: CASSFEGSYNSPLHF. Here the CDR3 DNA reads TGTGCCAGCAGCTTTGAGGGCTCCTATAATTCACCCCTCCACTTT.

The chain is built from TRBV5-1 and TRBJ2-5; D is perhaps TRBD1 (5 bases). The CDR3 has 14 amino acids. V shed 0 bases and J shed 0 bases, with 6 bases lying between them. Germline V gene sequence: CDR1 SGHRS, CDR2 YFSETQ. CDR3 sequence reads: CASSLGTNQETQYF. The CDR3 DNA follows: TGCGCCAGCAGCTTGGGGACAAACCAAGAGACCCAGTACTTC.

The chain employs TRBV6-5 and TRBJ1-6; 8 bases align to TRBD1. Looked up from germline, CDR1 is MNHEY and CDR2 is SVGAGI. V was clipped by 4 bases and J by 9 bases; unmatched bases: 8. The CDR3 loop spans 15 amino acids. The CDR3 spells CASSSIDRGSSPLHF. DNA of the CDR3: TGTGCCAGCAGTTCCATCGACAGGGGCAGTTCACCCCTCCACTTT.

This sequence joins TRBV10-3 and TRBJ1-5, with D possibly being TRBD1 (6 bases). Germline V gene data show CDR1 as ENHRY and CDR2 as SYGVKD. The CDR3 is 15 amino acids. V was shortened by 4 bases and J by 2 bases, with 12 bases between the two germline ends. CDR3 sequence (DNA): TGTGCCATCAGTGCCGAACAGGGAGGCAATCAGCCCCAGCATTTT. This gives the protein CAISAEQGGNQPQHF.

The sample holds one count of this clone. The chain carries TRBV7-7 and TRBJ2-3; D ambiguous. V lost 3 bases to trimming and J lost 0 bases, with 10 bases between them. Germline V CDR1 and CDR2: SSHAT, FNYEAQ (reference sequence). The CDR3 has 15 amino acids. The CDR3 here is CASSLGSTSTDTQYF. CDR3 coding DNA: TGTGCCAGCAGCTTGGGCAGCACTAGCACAGATACGCAGTATTTT.

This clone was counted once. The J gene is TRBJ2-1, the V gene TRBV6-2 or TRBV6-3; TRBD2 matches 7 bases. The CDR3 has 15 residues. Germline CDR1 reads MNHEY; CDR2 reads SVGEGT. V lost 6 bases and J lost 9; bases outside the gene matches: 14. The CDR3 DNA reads TGTGCCAGCAGCCCCGGAGCGGGACTCAGGAGTGAGCAGTTCTTC. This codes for CASSPGAGLRSEQFF.

CDR3 DNA: TGCGCCAGCAGCCACCCTGGCGGCACAGCCGGGGGGGGTGAAGCTTTCTTT. Translation gives CASSHPGGTAGGGEAFF. This chain joins TRBV4-1 and TRBJ1-1, with D possibly matching TRBD1 (5 bases). The ends were cut back, 3 bases at V and 7 bases at J, with 24 bases in the middle. Per germline, CDR1 MGHRA and CDR2 YSYEKL. The CDR3 consists of 17 residues.

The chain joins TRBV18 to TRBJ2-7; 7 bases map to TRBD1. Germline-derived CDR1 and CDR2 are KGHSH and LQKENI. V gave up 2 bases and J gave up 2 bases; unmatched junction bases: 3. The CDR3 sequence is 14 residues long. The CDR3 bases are TGTGCCAGCTCACCAGTAGACAGGGCCTACGAGCAGTACTTC. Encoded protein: CASSPVDRAYEQYF.

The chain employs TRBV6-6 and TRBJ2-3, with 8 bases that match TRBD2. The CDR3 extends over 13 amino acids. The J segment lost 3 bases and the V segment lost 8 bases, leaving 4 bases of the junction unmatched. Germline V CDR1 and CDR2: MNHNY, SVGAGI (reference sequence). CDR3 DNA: TGTGCCAGCCGAGCGGGAGAAACAGATACGCAGTATTTT. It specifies CASRAGETDTQYF.

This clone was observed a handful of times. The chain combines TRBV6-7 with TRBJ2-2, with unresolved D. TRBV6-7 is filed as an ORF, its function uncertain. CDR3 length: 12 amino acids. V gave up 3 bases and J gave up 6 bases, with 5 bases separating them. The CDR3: CASSYNPGELFF. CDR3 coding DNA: TGTGCCAGCAGTTATAATCCCGGGGAGCTGTTTTTT.

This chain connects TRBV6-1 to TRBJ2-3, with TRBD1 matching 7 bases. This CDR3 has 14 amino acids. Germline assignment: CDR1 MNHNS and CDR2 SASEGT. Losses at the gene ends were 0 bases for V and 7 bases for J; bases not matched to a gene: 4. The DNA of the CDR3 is TGTGCCAGCAGTGAAGCAGGGGGCACGAATACGCAGTATTTT. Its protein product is CASSEAGGTNTQYF.

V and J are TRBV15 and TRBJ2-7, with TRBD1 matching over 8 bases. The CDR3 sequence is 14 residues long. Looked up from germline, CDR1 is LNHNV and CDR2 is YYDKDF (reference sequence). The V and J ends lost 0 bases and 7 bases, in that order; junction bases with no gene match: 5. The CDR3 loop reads CATSRDRQGSEQYF. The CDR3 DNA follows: TGTGCCACCAGCAGAGATCGACAGGGGTCGGAGCAGTACTTC. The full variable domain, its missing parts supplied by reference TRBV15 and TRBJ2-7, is DAMVIQNPRYQVTQFGKPVTLSCSQTLNHNVMYWYQQKSSQAPKLLFHYYDKDFNNEADTPDNFQSRRPNTSFCFLDIRSPGLGDTAMYLCATSRDRQGSEQYFGPGTRLTVT.